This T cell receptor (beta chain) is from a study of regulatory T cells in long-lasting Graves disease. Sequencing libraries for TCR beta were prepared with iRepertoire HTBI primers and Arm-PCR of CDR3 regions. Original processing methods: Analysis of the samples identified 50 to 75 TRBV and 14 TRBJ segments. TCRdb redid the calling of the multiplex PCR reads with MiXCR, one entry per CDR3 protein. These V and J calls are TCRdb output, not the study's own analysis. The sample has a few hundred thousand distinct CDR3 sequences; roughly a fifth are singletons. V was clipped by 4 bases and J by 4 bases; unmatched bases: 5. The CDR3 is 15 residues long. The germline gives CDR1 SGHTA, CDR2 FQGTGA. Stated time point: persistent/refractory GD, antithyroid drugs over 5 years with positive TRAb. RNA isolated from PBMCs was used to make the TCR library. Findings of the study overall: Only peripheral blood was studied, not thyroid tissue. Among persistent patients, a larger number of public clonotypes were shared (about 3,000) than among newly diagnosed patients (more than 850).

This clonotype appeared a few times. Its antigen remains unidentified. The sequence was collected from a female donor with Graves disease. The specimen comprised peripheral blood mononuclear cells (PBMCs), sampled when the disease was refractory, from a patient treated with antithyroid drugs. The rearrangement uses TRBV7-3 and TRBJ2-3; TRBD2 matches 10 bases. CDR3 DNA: TGTGCCAGCAGCTCCCTAGCGGGAGTTGCAGATACGCAGTATTTT. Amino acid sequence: CASSSLAGVADTQYF.